This is a list of T cell receptor beta chains from one sample in a study of control samples from healthy donors and cancer patients. Some clones are missing from TCRdb's copy, which holds only in-frame ones; the method was immunoSEQ multiplex PCR. The sample includes around 51,000 clones, around nine tenths seen only once; the top ten take under 45%. Sample: PBMCs. Every receptor here comes from a man between 50 and 59 years old with head and neck cancer. CDR3s include the opening cysteine and the closing phenylalanine or tryptophan. The D gene is left open where the match is weak. Expanded clones are given a class, and other clones once, few, many or no size at all.

>TRBJ2-7|-|13|TRBV5-4|-
CASSAPDSYEQYF
TGTGCCAGCAGCGCACCGGACAGCTACGAGCAGTACTTC
>TRBJ2-5|-|15|TRBV6-4|-
CASTPAGSGQETQYF
TGTGCCAGCACCCCCGCGGGCAGCGGACAAGAGACCCAGTACTTC
>TRBJ2-2|-|14|TRBV4-2|-
CASSQVWGTGELFF
TGTGCCAGCAGCCAAGTGTGGGGAACCGGGGAGCTGTTTTTT
>TRBJ1-2|-|13|TRBV6-6|-
CASRPTGDYGYTF
TGTGCCAGCAGACCAACCGGGGACTATGGCTACACCTTC
>TRBJ1-1|-|11|TRBV19|-
CASSKRTEAFF
TGTGCCAGTAGTAAACGGACTGAAGCTTTCTTT
>TRBJ2-3|-|12|TRBV27|-
CASSLSGGTQYF
TGTGCCAGCAGTCTCTCGGGTGGTACGCAGTATTTT
>TRBJ2-1|-|16|TRBV7-2|-
CASSLASWQTDNEQFF
TGTGCCAGCAGCTTAGCTTCCTGGCAGACCGACAATGAGCAGTTCTTC
>TRBJ2-3|TRBD1|16|TRBV5-1|-
CASSYRTGPLTDTQYF
TGCGCCAGCAGCTACCGGACAGGGCCCCTCACAGATACGCAGTATTTT
>TRBJ2-5|-|14|TRBV15|once
CATSRDSGQETQYF
TGTGCCACCAGCAGAGATTCCGGGCAAGAGACCCAGTACTTC
>TRBJ2-1|TRBD2|16|TRBV6-5|-
CASSYRAGGDYNEQFF
TGTGCCAGCAGTTATAGAGCGGGGGGGGACTACAATGAGCAGTTCTTC
>TRBJ1-3|-|13|TRBV4-2|-
CASSQNRENTIYF
TGTGCCAGCAGCCAGAACAGGGAGAACACCATATATTTT
>TRBJ2-3|-|13|TRBV18|-
CASSPPATDTQYF
TGTGCCAGCTCACCACCTGCCACAGATACGCAGTATTTT
>TRBJ1-5|-|14|TRBV7-2|-
CASSSPADTRPQHF
TGTGCCAGCAGCTCCCCAGCCGATACGCGGCCCCAGCATTTT
>TRBJ2-1|-|16|TRBV18|-
CASSLLADPSYNEQFF
TGTGCCAGCTCACTATTAGCGGACCCGTCCTACAATGAGCAGTTCTTC
>TRBJ2-1|-|14|TRBV11-3|-
CASSSREGFNEQFF
TGTGCCAGCAGCTCAAGAGAAGGGTTCAATGAGCAGTTCTTC
>TRBJ2-1|TRBD2|17|TRBV5-1|once
CASSLVASGRAYNEQFF
TGCGCCAGCAGCTTGGTTGCTAGCGGGAGGGCTTACAATGAGCAGTTCTTC
>TRBJ2-7|-|16|TRBV19|-
CASTQTTGWAIGEQYF
TGTGCCAGTACTCAAACGACAGGATGGGCTATTGGGGAGCAGTACTTC
>TRBJ2-7|TRBD2|15|TRBV6-5|few
CASTWELAGGGEQYF
TGTGCCAGCACATGGGAACTAGCGGGAGGTGGCGAGCAGTACTTC
>TRBJ2-3|-|14|TRBV19|-
CASSISDRTDTQYF
TGTGCCAGTAGTATCTCGGACCGCACAGATACGCAGTATTTT
>TRBJ2-7|TRBD2|13|TRBV2|-
CASSSSGGYEQYF
TGTGCCAGCAGCTCTAGCGGGGGCTACGAGCAGTACTTC
>TRBJ1-1|TRBD1|17|TRBV5-8|-
CASSYSGQGEGHSEAFF
TGTGCCAGCAGCTATTCGGGACAGGGGGAGGGCCACTCCGAAGCTTTCTTT
>TRBJ2-5|-|15|TRBV4-3|-
CASSQYELASETQYF
TGCGCCAGCAGCCAATACGAGCTAGCATCGGAGACCCAGTACTTC
>TRBJ1-1|-|13|TRBV29-1|once
CSVVRVMNTEAFF
TGCAGCGTTGTTCGAGTTATGAACACTGAAGCTTTCTTT
>TRBJ2-3|-|12|TRBV5-1|-
CASSFNTDTQYF
TGCGCCAGCAGCTTCAATACAGATACGCAGTATTTT
>TRBJ2-3|-|14|TRBV5-1|-
CASGVQDRRDTQYF
TGCGCCAGCGGCGTACAGGACCGGAGAGATACGCAGTATTTT
>TRBJ2-7|-|11|TRBV20-1|-
CSAGTSYEQYF
TGCAGTGCTGGGACATCCTACGAGCAGTACTTC
>TRBJ2-3|-|16|TRBV21-1|-
CASSKDPRAYTDTQYF
TGTGCCAGCAGCAAAGACCCTAGGGCCTACACAGATACGCAGTATTTT
>TRBJ2-5|-|11|TRBV20-1|-
CSARDWRTQYF
TGCAGTGCTAGAGATTGGAGGACCCAGTACTTC
>TRBJ2-2|-|13|TRBV28|-
CASMGSNTGELFF
TGTGCCAGCATGGGTAGCAACACCGGGGAGCTGTTTTTT
>TRBJ2-2|-|14|TRBV7-9|-
CASSLGADTGELFF
TGTGCCAGCAGCTTAGGGGCTGACACCGGGGAGCTGTTTTTT
>TRBJ2-1|-|14|TRBV11-1|-
CASSSGADYNEQFF
TGTGCCAGCAGCTCGGGTGCGGACTACAATGAGCAGTTCTTC
>TRBJ2-7|-|14|TRBV9|-
CASSASQGLYEQYF
TGTGCCAGCAGCGCTTCACAGGGTCTCTACGAGCAGTACTTC
>TRBJ1-5|-|19|TRBV3-1/TRBV3-2|-
CASSPTHGPSTEFIESQHF
TGTGCCAGCAGCCCAACACACGGACCCTCGACAGAGTTTATTGAGTCCCAGCATTTT
>TRBJ2-7|-|12|TRBV7-9|-
CASSQVSYEQYF
TGTGCCAGCAGCCAAGTCTCCTACGAGCAGTACTTC
>TRBJ2-5|-|11|TRBV6-6|-
CASSGTQTQYF
TGTGCCAGCAGTGGGACCCAGACCCAGTACTTC
>TRBJ2-1|-|12|TRBV11-3|-
CASSPSNNEQFF
TGTGCCAGCAGCCCTTCAAACAATGAGCAGTTCTTC
>TRBJ1-2|-|13|TRBV19|-
CASSIASINGYTF
TGTGCCAGTAGTATAGCTTCCATCAATGGCTACACCTTC
>TRBJ2-5|-|14|TRBV10-1|-
CASAREIGGETQYF
TGCGCCAGCGCCCGGGAAATAGGGGGAGAGACCCAGTACTTC
>TRBJ2-7|TRBD1|20|TRBV20-1|-
CSASARGRQGSERIAYEQYF
TGCAGTGCTAGTGCCCGAGGGAGACAGGGCAGCGAGAGAATTGCCTACGAGCAGTACTTC
>TRBJ2-5|TRBD2|21|TRBV5-1|once
CASSSPPTPKPGLPYQETQYF
TGCGCCAGCAGCTCCCCCCCAACACCAAAACCGGGACTACCGTACCAAGAGACCCAGTACTTC
>TRBJ1-6|-|16|TRBV28|-
CASSPLMSSYNSPLHF
TGTGCCAGCAGTCCATTAATGAGCTCCTATAATTCACCCCTCCACTTT
>TRBJ2-6|-|16|TRBV5-1|-
CASSLSRGSGANVLTF
TGCGCCAGCAGCTTGTCGAGGGGCTCTGGGGCCAACGTCCTGACTTTC
>TRBJ2-7|-|12|TRBV10-2|-
CASSPGAYEQYF
TGCGCCAGCAGTCCGGGGGCCTACGAGCAGTACTTC
>TRBJ2-3|-|14|TRBV7-3|-
CASSPGGSADTQYF
TGTGCCTCCTCCCCCGGGGGTAGTGCAGATACGCAGTATTTT
>TRBJ2-2|TRBD1|14|TRBV24-1|-
CAARGQGNTGELFF
TGTGCCGCCCGAGGACAGGGGAACACCGGGGAGCTGTTTTTT
>TRBJ2-5|-|16|TRBV4-2|-
CASSPLEGASGETQYF
TGTGCCAGCAGCCCCTTGGAGGGGGCGTCGGGCGAGACCCAGTACTTC
>TRBJ2-7|TRBD2|16|TRBV20-1|-
CSASGAPSGGTYEQYF
TGCAGTGCTAGTGGGGCGCCTAGCGGGGGAACCTACGAGCAGTACTTC
>TRBJ2-2|TRBD2|16|TRBV19|once
CASTTLAGGYTGELFF
TGTGCCAGTACTACTCTAGCGGGGGGGTACACCGGGGAGCTGTTTTTT